These 3 T cell receptor beta chains were all obtained from the same sample, sequenced in a study of blood T cell repertoires in COVID-19. The repertoire was sequenced with immunoSEQ multiplex PCR; TCRdb's copy has only in-frame clones and lacks some. The data hold 150,000 to 200,000 clones, with about 82% observed a single time. Material for sequencing was peripheral blood. The receptors were gathered from a woman in her thirties with acute or convalescent COVID-19.

The gene calls are TRBV11-1 and TRBJ2-1; D unclear. V was pared by 3 bases and J by 6 bases, with 15 bases between. CDR1 and CDR2 from the germline V gene are SGHAT and FQDESV (reference sequence). This CDR3 is 15 amino acids long. The CDR3 bases are TGTGCCAGCAGCTTGAGTGACGAGGTTTTCAATGAGCAGTTCTTC. Encoded protein: CASSLSDEVFNEQFF.

The table lists this clone with a count of one. CDR3 in amino acids: CASSTKRGNNEQFF. As DNA, the CDR3 is TGTGCCAGCAGCACCAAACGGGGAAACAATGAGCAGTTCTTC. This chain joins TRBV7-9 and TRBJ2-1; tentatively, D is TRBD2 (5 bases). V shed 5 bases and J shed 5 bases, with 13 bases lying between them. Germline loops: CDR1 SEHNR, CDR2 FQNEAQ (reference sequence). The CDR3 has 14 amino acids.

In its sample, this clone was seen a few times. The V and J genes are TRBV19 and TRBJ2-2; tentative D call: TRBD2 (5 bases). V was clipped by 10 bases and J by 6 bases, with 18 bases between them. The length of the CDR3 is 14 residues. Per germline, CDR1 LNHDA and CDR2 SQIVND (reference sequence). The CDR3 loop reads CATPTGIRAGELFF. For the CDR3, the DNA is TGTGCCACCCCAACGGGGATTAGGGCCGGGGAGCTGTTTTTT.